This T cell receptor (beta chain) was documented in a study of shared clonotypes between healthy human individuals. The study's findings and limits: Larger estimated richness was generally seen in naive subsets than in memory subsets.

Profiling relied on immunoSEQ multiplex PCR, and the TCRdb table lists in-frame clones only, not all of them. Among over 2,000,000 clones listed, approximately 92% were seen once. A word on this clone: The antigen is not known.

Naive CD8 cells were CD45RO-negative, positively selected for CCR7, excluding terminally differentiated effector memory CD45RA+ cells. The CDR3 totals 13 residues. In germline, CDR1 is MNHEY, CDR2 SMNVEV (reference sequence). V gave up 8 bases and J gave up 5 bases; unmatched junction bases: 8. Sequences were obtained from naive CD8+ T cells from PBMCs. The chain combines TRBV27 with TRBJ2-7, with 8 bases identical to TRBD1. The TCR comes from a man aged 18-30 years in good health. Some clones in this sample may be carry-over from other donors' samples. CDR3 sequence reads: CASGPGTGHEQYF. CDR3 nucleotide sequence: TGTGCCAGCGGCCCCGGGACAGGCCACGAGCAGTACTTC.